The 27 T cell receptor beta chains below all came from one sample that was sequenced in a study of control samples from healthy donors and cancer patients. Produced via immunoSEQ multiplex PCR; TCRdb's table is partial and in-frame only. The sample contains about 130,000 clones, about 92% of which appear only once. The sample taken for sequencing was PBMCs. These receptors all stem from an elderly man with head and neck cancer.

The chain carries TRBV19 and TRBJ2-7; the D gene is possibly TRBD1 (6 bases). There are 11 residues in the CDR3. Germline V gene sequence: CDR1 LNHDA, CDR2 SQIVND (reference sequence). Deletions cut 9 bases from V and 6 bases from J, with 12 bases between. DNA of the CDR3: TGTGCCAGCAGTCAGGGGTCCGAGCAGTACTTC. This gives the protein CASSQGSEQYF.

V is TRBV6-5 and J is TRBJ2-7; 9 bases are a match to TRBD2. The length of the CDR3 is 16 residues. V lost 2 bases to trimming and J lost 1 base; unmatched junction nucleotides: 6. CDR1 is MNHEY, CDR2 SVGAGI, per germline. The CDR3: CASSYNGAGGSYEQYF. In nucleotides, the CDR3 is TGTGCCAGCAGTTACAACGGCGCGGGGGGGTCCTACGAGCAGTACTTC.

This rearrangement joins TRBV29-1 to TRBJ2-6, with D uncertain. V lost 4 bases, J lost 4 bases, and 5 bases lay in between. CDR1 and CDR2 (germline): SQVTM, ANQGSEA. The CDR3 contains 12 residues. The CDR3 DNA sequence: TGCAGCGTTGTAGGCGGGGCCAACGTCCTGACTTTC. Amino acids: CSVVGGANVLTF. Supplemented by reference TRBV29-1 and TRBJ2-6, the full variable domain reads SAVISQKPSRDICQRGTSLTIQCQVDSQVTMMFWYRQQPGQSLTLIATANQGSEATYESGFVIDKFPISRPNLTFSTLTVSNMSPEDSSIYLCSVVGGANVLTFGAGSRLTVL.

This rearrangement joins TRBV29-1 to TRBJ2-2; D is uncertain. The V end was cut by 3 bases, the J end by 4 bases, with 9 bases between. The germline CDR1 and CDR2 sequences are SQVTM and ANQGSEA. The CDR3 spans 13 residues. In DNA, the CDR3 is TGCAGCGTTGATGCTCGCGCCACCGGGGAGCTGTTTTTT. Its protein product is CSVDARATGELFF.

This chain joins TRBV10-1 and TRBJ2-1; weak D call: TRBD1 (5 bases). The CDR3 has 16 amino acids. V shed 2 bases and J shed 0 bases, with 11 bases lying between them. Germline values: CDR1 WNHNN, CDR2 SYGVQD (reference sequence). The DNA for the CDR3 is TGCGCCAGCAGTGAGATGGGGCCTTTCTCCTACAATGAGCAGTTCTTC. It codes for CASSEMGPFSYNEQFF.

The chain couples TRBV19 to TRBJ2-7; 7 bases are a match to TRBD1. This CDR3 has 15 residues. CDR1 LNHDA and CDR2 SQIVND come from the germline V gene (reference sequence). The junction had 3 bases not matched to a gene; V was cut back by 1 base and J by 0 bases. CDR3 loop: CASSIVPGGSYEQYF. Written as DNA, the CDR3 is TGTGCCAGTAGTATAGTCCCAGGGGGCTCCTACGAGCAGTACTTC. Full variable domain (remainder filled in from reference TRBV19 and TRBJ2-7): DGGITQSPKYLFRKEGQNVTLSCEQNLNHDAMYWYRQDPGQGLRLIYYSQIVNDFQKGDIAEGYSVSREKKESFPLTVTSAQKNPTAFYLCASSIVPGGSYEQYFGPGTRLTVT.

The gene calls are TRBV19 and TRBJ1-2, with unresolved D. Germline V gene lookup returns CDR1 LNHDA and CDR2 SQIVND (reference sequence). The CDR3 has 19 residues. Trimming cost V 2 bases and J 5 bases, with 27 bases left between them. In nucleotides, the CDR3 is TGTGCCAGTAGTATAAAACTCTCGATTCGGAAACGGGGAAAATATGGCTACACCTTC. It codes for CASSIKLSIRKRGKYGYTF.

The chain has TRBV23-1 and TRBJ1-1, with no clear D. TRBV23-1 is an ORF, with its function uncertain. The V and J ends lost 5 bases and 10 bases respectively, with 11 bases between them. The CDR3 totals 11 residues. The CDR3 loop is CASSCGSPAFF. DNA for the CDR3: TGCGCCAGCAGTTGCGGCTCCCCAGCTTTCTTT.

The genes are TRBV29-1 and TRBJ1-1; 7 bases are a match to TRBD1. The length of the CDR3 is 14 residues. Germline V gene sequence: CDR1 SQVTM, CDR2 ANQGSEA. V shed 0 bases and J 6 bases; nucleotides not matched to a gene: 7. CDR3 in amino acids: CSVEDLNRGPEAFF. CDR3 bases: TGCAGCGTTGAAGACCTCAACAGGGGCCCTGAAGCTTTCTTT. Full variable domain (outside the CDR3, taken from reference TRBV29-1 and TRBJ1-1): SAVISQKPSRDICQRGTSLTIQCQVDSQVTMMFWYRQQPGQSLTLIATANQGSEATYESGFVIDKFPISRPNLTFSTLTVSNMSPEDSSIYLCSVEDLNRGPEAFFGQGTRLTVV.

V gene TRBV11-3 combines with J gene TRBJ2-2; TRBD1 might be the D (6 bases). V was trimmed by 4 bases and J by 7 bases, leaving 13 bases between them. The CDR3 contains 14 residues. The V gene's germline CDR1 is SGHNT and CDR2 YENEEA. CDR3 region: CASSSEAGDGELFF. Written as DNA, the CDR3 is TGTGCCAGCAGCTCCGAGGCAGGGGACGGGGAGCTGTTTTTT.

The V call is TRBV5-1, the J call TRBJ1-4, with TRBD1 matching over 7 bases. Germline assignment: CDR1 SGHRS and CDR2 YFSETQ. Trimming removed 0 bases from V and 5 bases from J; junction bases left unmatched: 4. This CDR3 is 15 amino acids long. CDR3 residues: CASSLGGTVNEKLFF. CDR3 nucleotide sequence: TGCGCCAGCAGCTTGGGCGGGACAGTAAATGAAAAACTGTTTTTT.

This rearrangement joins TRBV6-2 or TRBV6-3 to TRBJ2-1; a weak D match, TRBD1 (6 bases). The CDR3 runs 12 residues. V lost 4 bases and J lost 7, with 8 bases in between. Germline-derived CDR1 and CDR2 are MNHEY and SVGEGT. This CDR3 is CASSFDRNEQFF. CDR3 DNA: TGTGCCAGCAGTTTCGACAGGAATGAGCAGTTCTTC.

This rearrangement joins TRBV11-2 to TRBJ1-6; no definite D call. The V and J ends lost 2 bases and 7 bases respectively, with 15 bases between them. The CDR3 covers 16 residues. Germline-derived CDR1 and CDR2 are SGHAT and FQNNGV. The CDR3 sequence: CASSLILAGPNSPLHF. The CDR3 coding sequence is TGTGCCAGCAGCTTAATCCTAGCAGGCCCGAATTCACCCCTCCACTTT.

This clone has just one count. Here the CDR3 reads CASSDGQGATGELFF. In nucleotides, the CDR3 is TGTGCCAGCAGTGATGGGCAGGGGGCCACCGGGGAGCTGTTTTTT. The chain couples TRBV6-4 to TRBJ2-2; 8 bases line up with TRBD1. Trimming removed 3 bases from V and 4 bases from J; junction bases left unmatched: 4. Germline lookup yields CDR1 MRHNA and CDR2 SNTAGT. This CDR3 is 15 amino acids long.

The V and J genes are TRBV4-1 and TRBJ2-7, with 9 bases aligning to TRBD1. The V gene's germline CDR1 is MGHRA and CDR2 YSYEKL. The CDR3 is 14 residues long. V dropped 1 base and J dropped 6; count of bases not matched to a gene: 4. The CDR3 is CASSQVRQGGEQYF. CDR3 coding DNA: TGCGCCAGCAGCCAAGTTAGACAGGGGGGCGAGCAGTACTTC.

The chain couples TRBV18 to TRBJ1-5; D is ambiguous. In germline, CDR1 is KGHSH, CDR2 LQKENI. The CDR3 contains 17 residues. The V end was cut by 0 bases, the J end by 5 bases, with 17 bases between. DNA for the CDR3: TGTGCCAGCTCACCACCCGGGTCCTACCCCGAGGATCAGCCCCAGCATTTT. Its translation: CASSPPGSYPEDQPQHF.

The chain couples TRBV5-1 to TRBJ2-1; D might be TRBD1 or TRBD2, each matching 5 bases. Per germline, CDR1 SGHRS and CDR2 YFSETQ. This CDR3 has 13 residues. V was shortened by 4 bases and J by 4 bases, with 9 bases between the two germline ends. Here the CDR3 reads CASSVGEYNEQFF. In DNA, the CDR3 is TGCGCCAGCAGCGTGGGGGAGTACAATGAGCAGTTCTTC. Looking up the rest from reference TRBV5-1 and TRBJ2-1 gives the full variable domain: KAGVTQTPRYLIKTRGQQVTLSCSPISGHRSVSWYQQTPGQGLQFLFEYFSETQRNKGNFPGRFSGRQFSNSRSEMNVSTLELGDSALYLCASSVGEYNEQFFGPGTRLTVL.

The V call is TRBV7-8, the J call TRBJ2-7, with TRBD2 matching 9 bases. From germline, CDR1 is SGHVS and CDR2 FQNEAQ. CDR3 length: 17 residues. J lost 0 bases, V lost 3 bases, and 9 bases had no gene match. In nucleotides, the CDR3 is TGTGCCAGCAGCTTTTTCCTCGGTAGCGGGAGCTCCTACGAGCAGTACTTC. Encoded protein: CASSFFLGSGSSYEQYF.

This chain joins TRBV11-2 and TRBJ2-5; possible D gene TRBD2, 5 bases. V was cut by 1 base and J by 1 base, with 7 bases left in between. The CDR3 is 14 residues long. CDR1 and CDR2 from the germline V gene are SGHAT and FQNNGV. DNA for the CDR3: TGTGCCAGCAGCTTAGCTAGCCGCCAAGAGACCCAGTACTTC. Its protein is CASSLASRQETQYF.

The chain combines TRBV27 with TRBJ1-1; TRBD1 matches 10 bases. The germline CDR1 and CDR2 sequences are MNHEY and SMNVEV (reference sequence). CDR3 length: 16 amino acids. Trimming at V came to 6 bases and at J to 0 bases, leaving 7 bases not matched to a gene. CDR3 residues: CASRLDRGTMNTEAFF. The CDR3 nucleotides read TGTGCCAGCAGGCTGGACAGGGGGACAATGAACACTGAAGCTTTCTTT.

The chain couples TRBV19 to TRBJ1-2; D remains ambiguous. Trimming took 5 bases from V and 7 from J, leaving 14 bases between them. The germline CDR1 and CDR2 sequences are LNHDA and SQIVND (reference sequence). The CDR3 length is 13 residues. The CDR3 bases are TGTGCCAGTAGTTTGGGCAGGTACTCTGGCTACACCTTC. This gives the protein CASSLGRYSGYTF. Full variable domain (outside the CDR3, taken from reference TRBV19 and TRBJ1-2): DGGITQSPKYLFRKEGQNVTLSCEQNLNHDAMYWYRQDPGQGLRLIYYSQIVNDFQKGDIAEGYSVSREKKESFPLTVTSAQKNPTAFYLCASSLGRYSGYTFGSGTRLTVV.

The chain employs TRBV4-1 and TRBJ2-5, with D perhaps TRBD1 (6 bases). The CDR3 runs to 15 residues. The V and J ends lost 2 bases and 2 bases respectively, with 12 bases between them. Germline CDR1 reads MGHRA; CDR2 reads YSYEKL. The CDR3 region is CASSQHMTGQETQYF. DNA of the CDR3: TGCGCCAGCAGCCAACATATGACAGGTCAAGAGACCCAGTACTTC.

In its sample, this clone was seen once. The chain combines TRBV30 with TRBJ1-3, with D unresolved. Germline lookup yields CDR1 GTSNPN and CDR2 SVGIG (reference sequence). This CDR3 is built from 11 residues. V was cut by 4 bases and J by 2 bases, with 3 bases left in between. CDR3 nucleotides: TGTGCCTGGACAGCTGGAAACACCATATATTTT. It translates to CAWTAGNTIYF.

V gene TRBV5-4 combines with J gene TRBJ1-3; 7 positions match TRBD1. The CDR3 is 17 residues long. Germline-derived CDR1 and CDR2 are SGHNT and YYREEE (reference sequence). The V segment lost 1 base and the J segment 0 bases; nucleotides outside the gene matches: 7. The CDR3 loop is CASSLSGTVSSGNTIYF. In DNA form, the CDR3 reads TGTGCCAGCAGCTTGTCCGGGACAGTGAGCTCTGGAAACACCATATATTTT.

The chain combines TRBV7-9 with TRBJ2-1; TRBD1 matches at 8 bases. Germline lookup yields CDR1 SEHNR and CDR2 FQNEAQ (reference sequence). The CDR3 covers 13 residues. V shed 5 bases and J 8 bases; nucleotides not matched to a gene: 5. The CDR3 region is CASSRDRGHEQFF. The CDR3, as DNA: TGTGCCAGCAGCCGAGACAGGGGCCATGAGCAGTTCTTC.

In nucleotides, the CDR3 is TGTGCCAGCAGCTCTGACCCTCTTCGTCTAGCGGGGGGGCGGAATGAGCAGTTCTTC. Protein sequence: CASSSDPLRLAGGRNEQFF. This chain uses TRBV7-9 with TRBJ2-1; 12 bases map to TRBD2. J gave up 7 bases and V 4 bases, and 17 bases lay outside the gene matches. The CDR3 sequence is 19 residues long. The V gene's germline CDR1 is SEHNR and CDR2 FQNEAQ (reference sequence).

The chain combines TRBV5-1 with TRBJ2-3; TRBD2 matches at 9 bases. Trimming took 0 bases from V and 1 from J; bases not matched to a gene: 0. Germline V gene sequence: CDR1 SGHRS, CDR2 YFSETQ. This CDR3 has 15 residues. The CDR3 loop is CASSLVAGGTDTQYF. For the CDR3, the DNA is TGCGCCAGCAGCTTGGTAGCGGGGGGCACAGATACGCAGTATTTT.